Listed below are T cell receptor beta chains from one sample, sequenced in a study of CXCR3-negative and CXCR3-positive naive CD8 T cells. Using the 5' RACE reads, TCRdb records one entry per CDR3 protein without DNA. The data include 100,000 or so distinct CDR3 sequences; the top ten clones carry 1.7%. Sequenced sample: naive CXCR3- CD8+ T cells from blood. The receptors originated from a human donor in good health. Some clones in this sample may be carry-over from other donors' samples. The CDR3 runs from the conserved cysteine through the conserved F or W. Fields, in order: J gene, clone size, V gene, CDR3 protein. Where a row states a size, it is once, few, many or the class of an expanded clone; other rows omit it.

J: TRBJ2-1; size: -; V: TRBV5-1; CDR3: CASSTGTGDNEQFF
J: TRBJ2-1; size: -; V: TRBV29-1; CDR3: CSVDGLAGRYLDSYNEQFF
J: TRBJ2-1; size: -; V: TRBV7-9; CDR3: CASSASSGEQFF
J: TRBJ1-4; size: -; V: TRBV20-1; CDR3: CSARDPAGKVFEKLFF
J: TRBJ2-3; size: -; V: TRBV12-3/TRBV12-4; CDR3: CASSPDGTQYF
J: TRBJ1-1; size: -; V: TRBV7-2; CDR3: CASSLGGLRFEAFF
J: TRBJ2-2; size: -; V: TRBV9; CDR3: CASSQVPAGGPGELFF
J: TRBJ1-1; size: -; V: TRBV7-9; CDR3: CASSLVGQGGTEAFF
J: TRBJ1-5; size: -; V: TRBV6-4; CDR3: CASSSEPHQPQHF
J: TRBJ2-5; size: -; V: TRBV7-2; CDR3: CASSSISLETQYF
J: TRBJ2-2; size: -; V: TRBV27; CDR3: CASSPGGDTGELFF
J: TRBJ2-4; size: -; V: TRBV5-6; CDR3: CASSLGRVELAKNIQYF
J: TRBJ2-7; size: -; V: TRBV5-1; CDR3: CASSFQGYEQYF
J: TRBJ2-2; size: -; V: TRBV12-3/TRBV12-4; CDR3: CASSRLAGGYTGELFF
J: TRBJ2-7; size: -; V: TRBV19; CDR3: CASMEPGLGYEQYF
J: TRBJ2-5; size: -; V: TRBV6-2/TRBV6-3; CDR3: CASSYSERADGETQYF
J: TRBJ2-3; size: -; V: TRBV27; CDR3: CASSFLGGGWDTQYF
J: TRBJ2-7; size: -; V: TRBV7-2; CDR3: CASSSAGASYEQYF
J: TRBJ1-1; size: -; V: TRBV7-9; CDR3: CASSPPGGTEAFF
J: TRBJ2-7; size: -; V: TRBV12-3/TRBV12-4; CDR3: CASSPGVHSYEQYF
J: TRBJ1-1; size: -; V: TRBV7-2; CDR3: CASSFTTGVDTEAFF
J: TRBJ1-4; size: -; V: TRBV4-3; CDR3: CASSQDDPQPYEKLFF
J: TRBJ2-1; size: -; V: TRBV29-1; CDR3: CSAERGTYNEQFF
J: TRBJ1-4; size: -; V: TRBV9; CDR3: CASSPGHLEKLFF
J: TRBJ2-7; size: -; V: TRBV5-1; CDR3: CASSFRQGVYEQYF
J: TRBJ2-7; size: -; V: TRBV29-1; CDR3: CSVLGQTYEQYF
J: TRBJ2-1; size: -; V: TRBV9; CDR3: CASRGSGPDSYNEQFF
J: TRBJ1-3; size: -; V: TRBV28; CDR3: CASSDSGNTIYF
J: TRBJ2-3; size: -; V: TRBV7-8; CDR3: CASSLGLGWITDTQYF
J: TRBJ2-7; size: -; V: TRBV20-1; CDR3: CSARAPVDLSYEQYF
J: TRBJ1-1; size: medium-sized; V: TRBV5-1; CDR3: CASSLGQGVVAFF
J: TRBJ2-3; size: -; V: TRBV4-2; CDR3: CASSQDMGRTTSTDTQYF
J: TRBJ2-7; size: -; V: TRBV12-3/TRBV12-4; CDR3: CASSLAGYYEQYF
J: TRBJ1-1; size: -; V: TRBV12-3/TRBV12-4; CDR3: CASSSQVRVNTEAFF
J: TRBJ1-1; size: -; V: TRBV5-1; CDR3: CASSSLGQGTEAFF
J: TRBJ2-7; size: -; V: TRBV20-1; CDR3: CSARGYSGNEQYF
J: TRBJ2-1; size: -; V: TRBV4-1; CDR3: CASSQDQRGNEQFF
J: TRBJ1-2; size: -; V: TRBV29-1; CDR3: CSVPGTGGGYTF
J: TRBJ2-3; size: -; V: TRBV28; CDR3: CASTSRGSTDTQYF
J: TRBJ2-7; size: -; V: TRBV4-2; CDR3: CASSQDAAYEQYF
J: TRBJ2-5; size: -; V: TRBV29-1; CDR3: CSVVDPGQPSQETQYF
J: TRBJ2-1; size: -; V: TRBV20-1; CDR3: CSARELAGGNEQFF
J: TRBJ1-2; size: -; V: TRBV12-3/TRBV12-4; CDR3: CASTPPSGLGGYTF
J: TRBJ1-1; size: -; V: TRBV14; CDR3: CASNQGEMNTEAFF
J: TRBJ2-7; size: -; V: TRBV12-3/TRBV12-4; CDR3: CASGLGVVYEQYF
J: TRBJ2-2; size: -; V: TRBV29-1; CDR3: CSVEVVGGELFF
J: TRBJ2-7; size: -; V: TRBV29-1; CDR3: CSVEVGGGGRDEQYF